This T cell receptor beta chain was sequenced during a study of cytomegalovirus exposure and HLA in healthy donors. The CDR3 runs to 14 residues. CDR1 and CDR2 from the germline V gene are MGHRA and YSYEKL. After removal of 6 bases from V and 3 bases from J, the junction contained 5 bases not matched to a gene. This table comes from immunoSEQ multiplex PCR, and its TCRdb copy is limited to in-frame clones, with some not included. Among around 250,000 clones listed, 85% to 90% were seen once. The TCR sequence derives from a young woman in good health and CMV-seronegative. The sequenced sample consisted of PBMCs. This sequence joins TRBV4-1 and TRBJ2-1; 7 positions match TRBD2. The CDR3 bases are TGCGCCAGCAGGGGGAGCGGGGTCTACAATGAGCAGTTCTTC. The encoded protein is CASRGSGVYNEQFF.